This entry lists 22 T cell receptor beta chains sequenced from one sample in a study of blood T cell repertoires in COVID-19 (dated by TCRdb to about 2020). Libraries came from the immunoSEQ multiplex PCR assay. TCRdb retrieved this table from immuneACCESS and kept in-frame rearrangements only. Not all clones are present; in checked studies, unresolved V genes account for under half, and no reason is known for the remainder. Counted in this sample were some 270,000 clones; about 85% of them appeared once. Jointly, the top ten make up 0.75% to 0.95% of the sample. The sequencing sample was made of peripheral blood. All receptors come from a human donor with COVID-19, enrolled during active disease. The donor label of this sample is uncertain.

The J gene is TRBJ2-1, the V gene TRBV28, with 12 bases aligning to TRBD2. With V trimmed by 4 bases and J by 4 bases, 5 bases remained unmatched. The CDR3 has 16 amino acids. CDR1 and CDR2 (germline): MDHEN, SYDVKM. DNA of the CDR3: TGTGCCAGCAGTTCTCCTAGCGGGAGGGGGTACAATGAGCAGTTCTTC. Protein: CASSSPSGRGYNEQFF.

The chain joins TRBV15 to TRBJ1-1; 8 nucleotides agree with TRBD1. This CDR3 is built from 15 residues. J gave up 1 base and V 4 bases, and 5 bases lay outside the gene matches. The germline V gene encodes CDR1 LNHNV and CDR2 YYDKDF (reference sequence). The CDR3 reads CATSTRQGSNTEAFF. CDR3 bases: TGTGCCACCAGCACCCGACAGGGGTCGAACACTGAAGCTTTCTTT.

J is TRBJ2-7 and V is TRBV6-5; 8 bases agree with TRBD1. The CDR3 loop spans 15 amino acids. In germline, CDR1 is MNHEY, CDR2 SVGAGI. V shed 5 bases and J 3 bases; nucleotides not matched to a gene: 9. CDR3 DNA sequence: TGTGCCAGCAGTCCCCCGGACAGGGCCTTCTACGAGCAGTACTTC. This translates into CASSPPDRAFYEQYF.

This clone showed up just once. The chain employs TRBV29-1 and TRBJ2-2; no definite D call. The germline CDR1 and CDR2 sequences are SQVTM and ANQGSEA. Trimming pared 3 bases from V and 1 base from J, leaving 9 bases between. The CDR3 has 14 amino acids. CDR3 sequence reads: CSVEDSGNTGELFF. The CDR3 nucleotides are TGCAGCGTTGAGGATTCGGGGAACACCGGGGAGCTGTTTTTT.

This clone has only a few counts. The V gene is TRBV5-4, the J gene TRBJ1-3; D gene ambiguous. This CDR3 has 14 amino acids. The V and J ends lost 4 bases and 4 bases respectively, with 12 bases between them. CDR1 and CDR2 (germline): SGHNT, YYREEE (reference sequence). The CDR3: CASSRGSPGNTIYF. For the CDR3, the DNA is TGTGCCAGCAGCCGGGGTAGCCCAGGAAACACCATATATTTT.

V gene TRBV15 combines with J gene TRBJ1-1; 9 bases line up with TRBD1. Germline V CDR1 and CDR2: LNHNV, YYDKDF (reference sequence). This CDR3 comprises 14 residues. Trimming cost V 0 bases and J 9 bases; bases outside gene matches: 5. CDR3 loop: CATSREVGQGKAFF. CDR3 nucleotide sequence: TGTGCCACCAGCAGAGAGGTGGGACAGGGAAAAGCTTTCTTT.

The count of this clone is one. The chain recombines TRBV4-3 with TRBJ2-3; 7 bases match TRBD2. The CDR3 runs to 13 residues. CDR1 LGHNA and CDR2 YSLEER come from the germline V gene. The V and J ends lost 5 bases and 2 bases, in that order; junction bases with no gene match: 1. The CDR3 spells CASSGGVTDTQYF. The CDR3 bases are TGCGCCAGCAGCGGGGGGGTCACAGATACGCAGTATTTT.

V gene TRBV5-5 combines with J gene TRBJ2-7; TRBD2 aligns across 14 bases. The CDR3 has 17 residues. CDR1 is SGHKS and CDR2 is YYEKEE in the germline V gene (reference sequence). The trim removed 6 bases at V and 2 bases at J, leaving 10 bases unmatched. The CDR3 spells CASTTRTSGRITYEQYF. The CDR3, as DNA: TGTGCCAGCACCACTCGGACTAGCGGGAGGATCACCTACGAGCAGTACTTC.

V and J are TRBV7-2 and TRBJ2-3; TRBD2 agrees at 7 bases. After removal of 1 base from V and 5 bases from J, the junction contained 9 bases not matched to a gene. In germline, CDR1 is SGHTA, CDR2 FQGNSA. The CDR3 extends over 16 amino acids. This chain's CDR3 is CASSLDGGSRVDTQYF. CDR3 sequence (DNA): TGTGCCAGCAGCTTAGATGGCGGGAGTCGGGTAGATACGCAGTATTTT.

The rearrangement joins TRBV28 to TRBJ2-5; weak D call: TRBD1 (6 bases). The germline gives CDR1 MDHEN, CDR2 SYDVKM. Trimming pared 3 bases from V and 2 bases from J, leaving 13 bases between. The CDR3 extends over 15 amino acids. The CDR3 DNA is TGTGCCAGCAGTTTTGAAGGGACACCTCAAGAGACCCAGTACTTC. Translation: CASSFEGTPQETQYF.

This chain connects TRBV5-1 to TRBJ2-7; 8 bases match TRBD2. V trimming: 6 bases; J trimming: 4 bases; junction bases outside the gene matches: 15. The germline V gene encodes CDR1 SGHRS and CDR2 YFSETQ. The CDR3 runs to 16 residues. CDR3 loop: CASTTGGPEGRYEQYF. The CDR3 nucleotides read TGCGCCAGCACCACGGGGGGGCCGGAAGGACGGTACGAGCAGTACTTC. The full variable domain, completed using reference TRBV5-1 and TRBJ2-7, is KAGVTQTPRYLIKTRGQQVTLSCSPISGHRSVSWYQQTPGQGLQFLFEYFSETQRNKGNFPGRFSGRQFSNSRSEMNVSTLELGDSALYLCASTTGGPEGRYEQYFGPGTRLTVT.

This rearrangement joins TRBV7-3 to TRBJ1-1; D unclear. The CDR3 spans 14 residues. Trimming stripped 4 bases from V and 1 base from J, with 10 bases between. Per germline, CDR1 SGHTA and CDR2 FQGTGA. The CDR3 region is CASSSGGPNTEAFF. DNA for the CDR3: TGTGCCAGCAGCTCCGGTGGGCCGAACACTGAAGCTTTCTTT.

This chain joins TRBV7-2 and TRBJ2-7; D uncertain. Trimming took off 2 bases at V and 6 bases at J, with 11 bases between the two ends. The CDR3 has 13 residues. Germline loops: CDR1 SGHTA, CDR2 FQGNSA. The CDR3 region is CASSLWADGEQYF. In DNA, the CDR3 is TGTGCCAGCAGCTTATGGGCAGATGGCGAGCAGTACTTC. Combining the CDR3 with reference TRBV7-2 and TRBJ2-7 gives the whole variable domain GAGVSQSPSNKVTEKGKDVELRCDPISGHTALYWYRQSLGQGLEFLIYFQGNSAPDKSGLPSDRFSAERTGGSVSTLTIQRTQQEDSAVYLCASSLWADGEQYFGPGTRLTVT.

The chain combines TRBV7-9 with TRBJ1-1; D is undetermined. This CDR3 spans 12 amino acids. Trimming shortened V by 4 bases and J by 4 bases, and 7 bases separated the two germline ends. The germline V gene encodes CDR1 SEHNR and CDR2 FQNEAQ (reference sequence). This chain's CDR3 is CASSSHFTEAFF. In DNA, the CDR3 is TGTGCCAGCAGCTCCCACTTCACTGAAGCTTTCTTT.

This chain links TRBV15 with TRBJ2-1, with 11 bases matching TRBD1. Per germline, CDR1 LNHNV and CDR2 YYDKDF (reference sequence). V lost 0 bases and J lost 8; bases outside the gene matches: 9. The CDR3 totals 17 residues. CDR3: CATSRDVSGQGVDEQFF. The DNA for the CDR3 is TGTGCCACCAGCAGAGATGTCTCGGGACAGGGGGTCGATGAGCAGTTCTTC.

This CDR3 is CASSFGTGHQPQHF. For the CDR3, the DNA is TGTGCCAGTAGTTTCGGGACAGGGCACCAGCCCCAGCATTTT. The V and J genes are TRBV19 and TRBJ1-5, with 9 bases lining up with TRBD1. V was pared by 5 bases and J by 7 bases, with 6 bases of the junction left unmatched. Germline V gene sequence: CDR1 LNHDA, CDR2 SQIVND (reference sequence). The CDR3 extends over 14 amino acids.

The rearrangement joins TRBV18 to TRBJ2-1, with 7 bases matching TRBD1. The J segment lost 2 bases and the V segment lost 1 base, leaving 8 bases of the junction unmatched. Germline CDR1 reads KGHSH; CDR2 reads LQKENI. This CDR3 region has 17 residues. The CDR3 coding sequence is TGTGCCAGCTCACCACTAGACAGGGTTGGAGCCTACAATGAGCAGTTCTTC. Translation: CASSPLDRVGAYNEQFF.

This chain links TRBV7-9 with TRBJ2-7; 10 bases match TRBD2. CDR3 length: 14 amino acids. From germline, CDR1 is SEHNR and CDR2 FQNEAQ (reference sequence). The V gene end was trimmed by 5 bases and the J gene end by 7 bases; junction bases not matched to a gene: 8. CDR3 residues: CASSLGGLASEQYF. The CDR3, as DNA: TGTGCCAGCAGCCTGGGGGGACTAGCGTCAGAGCAGTACTTC.

The rearrangement links TRBV5-6 to TRBJ2-7; D unresolved. Trimming took off 4 bases at V and 5 bases at J, with 10 bases between the two ends. The CDR3 covers 12 residues. Germline V gene sequence: CDR1 SGHDT, CDR2 YYEEEE. CDR3 in DNA: TGTGCCAGCAGCCTGGCAGCGAACGAGCAGTACTTC. It is translated as CASSLAANEQYF.

As DNA, the CDR3 is TGTGCCAGCTCACCGGTAAACGGTCAAGAGACCCAGTACTTC. Translation gives CASSPVNGQETQYF. The rearrangement uses TRBV18 and TRBJ2-5, with D hard to call. Germline V gene lookup returns CDR1 KGHSH and CDR2 LQKENI. The CDR3 is 14 amino acids. With 3 bases removed from V and 2 bases from J, the gap between germline ends came to 10 bases.

The rearrangement uses TRBV6-6 and TRBJ2-7, with 10 bases aligning to TRBD1. Germline lookup yields CDR1 MNHNY and CDR2 SVGAGI (reference sequence). J was trimmed by 2 bases and V by 6 bases; bases with no gene match: 4. The length of the CDR3 is 14 residues. CDR3 coding DNA: TGTGCCAGCAGAAGTGGGACAGGGGCCTACGAGCAGTACTTC. Its protein is CASRSGTGAYEQYF.

V and J are TRBV28 and TRBJ2-7; 8 nucleotides align to TRBD2. With V trimmed by 6 bases and J by 6 bases, 7 bases remained unmatched. CDR3 length: 13 amino acids. Germline V gives CDR1 MDHEN, CDR2 SYDVKM. The DNA of the CDR3 is TGTGCCAGCAGGTCAGCGGGAGTGGGCGAGCAGTACTTC. Its protein product is CASRSAGVGEQYF.